The 30 T cell receptor beta chains given below trace back to one sample, sequenced in a study of T-cell memory formation after mild COVID-19. Via MiXCR, TCRdb re-called the 5' RACE reads, giving one row per CDR3 protein. The table has tens of thousands of distinct CDR3 sequences, approximately 15% seen once. Sequencing input: PBMCs or a T cell subset sorted from them (not recorded which). These receptors were taken from an adult woman who had mild COVID-19 (a few samples of this study predate the infection). Cell type and time point are not known.

The genes are TRBV11-1 and TRBJ2-7; TRBD2 matches 8 bases. CDR3 length equals 14 residues. Germline assignment: CDR1 SGHAT and CDR2 FQDESV (reference sequence). V lost 8 bases, J lost 3 bases, and 9 bases stayed unmatched. The CDR3 spells CASEGGRTGYEQYF. The CDR3 DNA follows: TGTGCCAGCGAAGGCGGGAGGACGGGCTACGAGCAGTACTTC.

The V and J genes are TRBV15 and TRBJ2-1; 7 bases align to TRBD1. Unmatched junction bases numbered 4, after V lost 0 bases and J lost 2 bases. The CDR3 sequence is 16 residues long. Germline V gene lookup returns CDR1 LNHNV and CDR2 YYDKDF (reference sequence). For the CDR3, the DNA is TGTGCCACCAGCAGAGACCGGGACAGTGCCTACAATGAGCAGTTCTTC. It specifies CATSRDRDSAYNEQFF.

The chain links TRBV7-6 to TRBJ2-7, with D tentatively TRBD1 (5 bases). This CDR3 is 14 amino acids long. Looked up from germline, CDR1 is SGHVS and CDR2 is FNYEAQ. Trimming removed 0 bases from V and 6 bases from J, with 12 bases in between. The CDR3 region is CASSLAPGPSEQYF. CDR3 nucleotide sequence: TGTGCCAGCAGCTTAGCGCCAGGGCCATCCGAGCAGTACTTC.

This clonotype has more than one count but fewer than ten. The CDR3 DNA reads TGTGCCAGCAGCCGTGGGATGGCCCTTAGCTCTGGAAACACCATATATTTT. The encoded protein is CASSRGMALSSGNTIYF. This chain connects TRBV7-9 to TRBJ1-3, with D hard to call. V lost 5 bases and J 0 bases, leaving 17 bases between the germline ends. Per germline, CDR1 SEHNR and CDR2 FQNEAQ (reference sequence). CDR3 length equals 17 residues.

There are a few counts of this clonotype. The gene calls are TRBV27 and TRBJ1-2, with D possibly matching TRBD1 (6 bases). Trimming removed 6 bases from V and 4 bases from J, with 12 bases in between. The CDR3 extends over 13 amino acids. Germline V gives CDR1 MNHEY, CDR2 SMNVEV (reference sequence). CDR3 coding DNA: TGTGCCAGCAGCCTAGGGGGAGGCTATGGCTACACCTTC. This gives the protein CASSLGGGYGYTF.

This clonotype was recorded a few times. The CDR3 nucleotides are TGTGCCAGCAGGTCTGGTGGGACTTATGGCTACACCTTC. It yields the protein CASRSGGTYGYTF. This chain uses TRBV25-1 with TRBJ1-2; tentatively, D is TRBD1 (5 bases). CDR1 MGHDK and CDR2 SYGVNS come from the germline V gene. The CDR3 contains 13 residues. V shed 6 bases and J shed 5 bases, with 13 bases lying between them.

CDR3 sequence: CASSLGPGYTEAFF. The CDR3 DNA reads TGTGCCAGCAGTTTAGGGCCCGGGTACACTGAAGCTTTCTTT. J is TRBJ1-1 and V is TRBV12-3 or TRBV12-4; D not certain. Trimming removed 1 base at V and 3 bases at J, with 9 bases between. The CDR3 totals 14 residues.

This clonotype showed up just a few times. The chain links TRBV30 to TRBJ1-1; the D is unclear. V was cut by 5 bases and J by 1 base, with 8 bases left in between. The CDR3 loop spans 12 amino acids. Germline V gives CDR1 GTSNPN, CDR2 SVGIG (reference sequence). CDR3 in amino acids: CAWGRQNTEAFF. CDR3 coding DNA: TGTGCCTGGGGCCGACAGAACACTGAAGCTTTCTTT.

CDR3 nucleotide sequence: TGTGCCAGCAGCTTGCGCACGTGGGAGCAGTACTTC. Its protein is CASSLRTWEQYF. The genes are TRBV7-9 and TRBJ2-7; D ambiguous. V was shortened by 3 bases and J by 7 bases, with 10 bases between the two germline ends. The CDR3 extends over 12 amino acids. The germline V gene encodes CDR1 SEHNR and CDR2 FQNEAQ (reference sequence).

Only a few counts were recorded for this clonotype. The V and J genes are TRBV25-1 and TRBJ2-5; weak D call: TRBD2 (5 bases). Germline loops: CDR1 MGHDK, CDR2 SYGVNS. This CDR3 has 10 amino acids. The ends were cut back, 9 bases at V and 4 bases at J, with 6 bases in the middle. The CDR3 DNA is TGTGCCAGTGAGGGAGAGACCCAGTACTTC. It codes for CASEGETQYF.

The genes are TRBV3-1 and TRBJ2-1, with 16 positions matching TRBD2. The CDR3 has 20 residues. CDR1 and CDR2 (germline): LGHDT, YNNKEL (reference sequence). The V gene end was trimmed by 1 base and the J gene end by 7 bases; junction bases not matched to a gene: 13. Written as DNA, the CDR3 is TGTGCCAGCAGCCAAGGGAACTTCGGGACTAGCGGGGGGGTTCAAAATGAGCAGTTCTTC. It translates to CASSQGNFGTSGGVQNEQFF.

This clonotype was found a few times. The genes are TRBV7-9 and TRBJ2-5; D gene ambiguous. Trimming stripped 5 bases from V and 0 bases from J, with 13 bases between. This CDR3 has 15 amino acids. Germline-derived CDR1 and CDR2 are SEHNR and FQNEAQ (reference sequence). CDR3 coding DNA: TGTGCCAGCAGCCACGTCGTAGCTTACCAAGAGACCCAGTACTTC. It yields the protein CASSHVVAYQETQYF.

This clonotype was picked up a small number of times. V is TRBV7-9 and J is TRBJ2-1; D gene ambiguous. V gave up 5 bases and J gave up 2 bases, with 10 bases separating them. Germline V lookup: CDR1 SEHNR, CDR2 FQNEAQ (reference sequence). CDR3 length equals 14 residues. In nucleotides, the CDR3 is TGTGCCAGCAGCCCCCAGGAGACCTACAATGAGCAGTTCTTC. Translated, it gives CASSPQETYNEQFF.

A few counts support this clonotype. The chain is built from TRBV9 and TRBJ2-2; D gene unclear. The CDR3 has 16 amino acids. CDR1 and CDR2 (germline): SGDLS, YYNGEE. Trimming removed 0 bases from V and 0 bases from J, with 9 bases in between. In DNA form, the CDR3 reads TGTGCCAGCAGCGTAGCGGAGCTCTCGAACACCGGGGAGCTGTTTTTT. Its protein is CASSVAELSNTGELFF.

The chain couples TRBV5-1 to TRBJ2-3; the match to TRBD1 covers 7 bases. Trimming cost V 0 bases and J 2 bases; bases outside gene matches: 15. This CDR3 spans 19 amino acids. Germline CDR1 is SGHRS and CDR2 is YFSETQ. CDR3 sequence: CASSLVGEPGQRFTDTQYF. Written as DNA, the CDR3 is TGCGCCAGCAGCTTGGTAGGGGAGCCGGGACAGCGTTTCACAGATACGCAGTATTTT.

The chain is built from TRBV12-3 or TRBV12-4 and TRBJ2-1, with a weak D call TRBD1 (5 bases). The V and J ends lost 8 bases and 9 bases respectively, with 17 bases between them. The CDR3 runs 13 residues. DNA of the CDR3: TGTGCCAGCCTCCCGAGCCAGGGTTTTGAGCAGTTCTTC. Translated: CASLPSQGFEQFF.

This clonotype was recorded many times. The chain combines TRBV20-1 with TRBJ2-1; a possible D gene is TRBD2 (6 bases). CDR3 size: 14 residues. Germline CDR1 reads DFQATT; CDR2 reads SNEGSKA (reference sequence). Trimming removed 3 bases from V and 5 bases from J, with 14 bases in between. The CDR3 DNA sequence: TGCAGTGCTAGGGGGGGTAGCGAGAACAATGAGCAGTTCTTC. It specifies CSARGGSENNEQFF.

In this sample, this clonotype turned up a few times. This sequence joins TRBV25-1 and TRBJ2-7; possible D gene TRBD1, 5 bases. The CDR3 spans 18 residues. V was pared by 4 bases and J by 0 bases, with 22 bases between. CDR1 is MGHDK, CDR2 SYGVNS, per germline. CDR3: CASSATPIDSVSSYEQYF. DNA of the CDR3: TGTGCCAGCAGTGCGACTCCGATCGACAGTGTCAGCTCCTACGAGCAGTACTTC.

This clonotype was seen more than once but under ten times. The CDR3 region has the DNA TGTGCCAGCAGTTCTAATCGACTAGCGGGGCCCTACGAGCAGTACTTC. Encoded protein: CASSSNRLAGPYEQYF. The J gene is TRBJ2-7, the V gene TRBV27; 11 nucleotides agree with TRBD2. V lost 4 bases, J lost 2 bases, and 7 bases stayed unmatched. The CDR3 extends over 16 amino acids. CDR1 and CDR2 (germline): MNHEY, SMNVEV (reference sequence).

This clonotype showed up just a few times. The V gene is TRBV20-1, the J gene TRBJ1-2, with 12 bases aligning to TRBD1. In germline, CDR1 is DFQATT, CDR2 SNEGSKA (reference sequence). The trim removed 5 bases at V and 6 bases at J, leaving 4 bases unmatched. The CDR3 length is 13 residues. The CDR3 coding sequence is TGCAGTGCTGGGGACAGGGGGCCGGATGGCTACACCTTC. Translating it yields CSAGDRGPDGYTF.

This clonotype came up a few times. The chain couples TRBV5-6 to TRBJ2-7, with 7 bases identical to TRBD1. The CDR3 extends over 14 amino acids. Trimming took 2 bases from V and 3 from J; bases not matched to a gene: 5. The germline V gene has CDR1 SGHDT and CDR2 YYEEEE. The CDR3 coding sequence is TGTGCCAGCAGCTTACAGGGGAGTGTCTACGAGCAGTACTTC. Amino acids: CASSLQGSVYEQYF.

The sample holds a few counts of this clonotype. CDR3 sequence: CASSLSGQAVGYTF. The CDR3 region has the DNA TGTGCCAGCAGCTTATCCGGACAGGCGGTAGGCTACACCTTC. The J gene is TRBJ1-2, the V gene TRBV7-9, with 7 bases fitting TRBD1. The V gene end was trimmed by 2 bases and the J gene end by 8 bases; junction bases not matched to a gene: 8. Germline V gene sequence: CDR1 SEHNR, CDR2 FQNEAQ (reference sequence). The CDR3 contains 14 residues.

The chain couples TRBV7-9 to TRBJ2-7, with 7 bases matching TRBD2. Trimming removed 1 base from V and 1 base from J; junction bases left unmatched: 4. This CDR3 spans 15 amino acids. Germline assignment: CDR1 SEHNR and CDR2 FQNEAQ (reference sequence). The CDR3 nucleotides read TGTGCCAGCAGCTTAGTTAGCGGGCGATCCTACGAGCAGTACTTC. Protein product: CASSLVSGRSYEQYF.

This clonotype was seen a few times. The chain has TRBV4-1 and TRBJ2-3; D uncertain. This CDR3 has 14 amino acids. CDR1 and CDR2 from the germline V gene are MGHRA and YSYEKL. Trimming took off 3 bases at V and 2 bases at J, with 9 bases between the two ends. CDR3 sequence (DNA): TGCGCCAGCAGCCAGACACTTGTCACAGATACGCAGTATTTT. Its protein is CASSQTLVTDTQYF.

The V call is TRBV12-3 or TRBV12-4, the J call TRBJ1-4; the D gene is possibly TRBD1 (6 bases). The V end lost 6 bases, the J end lost 8 bases, and 31 bases lay between the germline ends. The CDR3 length is 19 residues. The CDR3 is CASSDPLMGTLGRREKLFF. The CDR3 DNA sequence: TGTGCCAGCAGCGACCCCCTTATGGGGACATTAGGACGAAGAGAAAAACTGTTTTTT.

The J gene is TRBJ1-1, the V gene TRBV27; D unclear. The germline gives CDR1 MNHEY, CDR2 SMNVEV (reference sequence). This CDR3 is built from 14 residues. Trimming cost V 8 bases and J 4 bases, with 17 bases left between them. The DNA for the CDR3 is TGTGCCAGCGGACTCGGTGGCAGCAGCACTGAAGCTTTCTTT. Translation: CASGLGGSSTEAFF.

This chain joins TRBV27 and TRBJ2-1; tentatively, D is TRBD2 (5 bases). The CDR3 is made up of 18 amino acids. V was trimmed by 1 base and J by 2 bases, leaving 18 bases between them. From germline, CDR1 is MNHEY and CDR2 SMNVEV (reference sequence). CDR3 amino acids: CASSLYSRVRGPYNEQFF. The CDR3 nucleotides read TGTGCCAGCAGTTTATATTCCCGGGTGAGAGGGCCCTACAATGAGCAGTTCTTC.

The chain couples TRBV12-3 or TRBV12-4 to TRBJ2-7, with D perhaps given as TRBD1 or TRBD2 (5 bases each). The CDR3 is 14 residues long. With 3 bases removed from V and 3 bases from J, the gap between germline ends came to 12 bases. The CDR3 bases are TGTGCCAGCAGTTTGCACAGTGGGGGCTACGAGCAGTACTTC. Protein product: CASSLHSGGYEQYF.

This rearrangement joins TRBV15 to TRBJ1-1, with 8 bases lining up with TRBD1. The CDR3 sequence is 14 residues long. From germline, CDR1 is LNHNV and CDR2 YYDKDF (reference sequence). With 1 base clipped from V and 4 bases from J, the junction kept 2 bases outside the gene matches. DNA of the CDR3: TGTGCCACCAGCAGAGTGCAGGGGGCCACTGAAGCTTTCTTT. Protein sequence: CATSRVQGATEAFF.

Here the CDR3 DNA reads TGTGCCAGCAGCTTAACAAAGGTTACTGAAGCTTTCTTT. Protein sequence: CASSLTKVTEAFF. The rearrangement links TRBV13 to TRBJ1-1, with unresolved D. V was clipped by 2 bases and J by 5 bases, with 9 bases between them. This CDR3 has 13 residues. The V gene's germline CDR1 is PRHDT and CDR2 FYEKMQ (reference sequence).